The rows below give T cell receptor beta chains drawn from one sample of a study of CD8+ T cells in alopecia areata. The method was immunoSEQ multiplex PCR; TCRdb's version includes in-frame clones alone and lacks a portion of them. The sample carries 110,000 to 150,000 clones, about three fifths recorded once. This specimen was CD4+ T cells sorted from blood, taken at week 0. These receptors all stem from a human donor with alopecia areata. CDR3s include the opening cysteine and the closing phenylalanine or tryptophan. D genes are given only for firm matches. Size is omitted from some rows. Given values are once, few, many or a class for expanded clones.

v_gene: TRBV7-2; d_gene: TRBD2; abundance: NA; j_gene: TRBJ2-1; CDR3nt: TGTGCCAGCAGCCCCTTAGCGGGGGGGTACAATGAGCAGTTCTTC; CDR3aa: CASSPLAGGYNEQFF
v_gene: TRBV25-1; d_gene: NA; abundance: NA; j_gene: TRBJ2-7; CDR3nt: TGTGCCAGCTCCCCTAGTGAGCAGTACTTC; CDR3aa: CASSPSEQYF
v_gene: TRBV5-1; d_gene: NA; abundance: NA; j_gene: TRBJ1-2; CDR3nt: TGCGCCAGCAGCTTGGTAGGGGTTAACTATGGCTACACCTTC; CDR3aa: CASSLVGVNYGYTF
v_gene: TRBV29-1; d_gene: NA; abundance: few; j_gene: TRBJ1-1; CDR3nt: TGCAGCGCCAGGGTGGGTATCGCGTCAGGGACTGAAGCTTTCTTT; CDR3aa: CSARVGIASGTEAFF
v_gene: TRBV4-2; d_gene: NA; abundance: once; j_gene: TRBJ1-5; CDR3nt: TGTGCCAGCAGCCAAGCGGGGTATGGTAGCAATCAGCCCCAGCATTTT; CDR3aa: CASSQAGYGSNQPQHF
v_gene: TRBV4-2; d_gene: NA; abundance: NA; j_gene: TRBJ1-2; CDR3nt: TGTGCCAGCAGCCAAGATGAGGATCCAGCTAACTATGGCTACACCTTC; CDR3aa: CASSQDEDPANYGYTF
v_gene: TRBV9; d_gene: NA; abundance: NA; j_gene: TRBJ1-2; CDR3nt: TGTGCCAGCAGCGTAGACGCTAACTATGGCTACACCTTC; CDR3aa: CASSVDANYGYTF
v_gene: TRBV5-1; d_gene: TRBD2; abundance: NA; j_gene: TRBJ2-5; CDR3nt: TGCGCCAGCAGCCACGTGACTAGCGGACAAGAGACCCAGTACTTC; CDR3aa: CASSHVTSGQETQYF
v_gene: TRBV6-5; d_gene: TRBD1; abundance: NA; j_gene: TRBJ1-2; CDR3nt: TGTGCCAGCAGTTACTCGAGACAGGGGGACTATGGCTACACCTTC; CDR3aa: CASSYSRQGDYGYTF
v_gene: TRBV4-2; d_gene: NA; abundance: NA; j_gene: TRBJ2-7; CDR3nt: TGTGCCAGCAGCCAGGACGGACAGGGCGGGAGGTACTTC; CDR3aa: CASSQDGQGGRYF
v_gene: TRBV30; d_gene: NA; abundance: NA; j_gene: TRBJ2-6; CDR3nt: TGTGCCTGGAAAAGTCCGGGACACACCTCTGGGGCCAACGTCCTGACTTTC; CDR3aa: CAWKSPGHTSGANVLTF
v_gene: TRBV20-1; d_gene: NA; abundance: few; j_gene: TRBJ2-5; CDR3nt: TGCAGTGCATACAGGGTGGAGACCCAGTACTTC; CDR3aa: CSAYRVETQYF
v_gene: TRBV23-1; d_gene: NA; abundance: NA; j_gene: TRBJ1-5; CDR3nt: TGCGCCAGCAGGCGGGGCATCAGCAATCAGCCCCAGCATTTT; CDR3aa: CASRRGISNQPQHF
v_gene: TRBV5-1; d_gene: NA; abundance: NA; j_gene: TRBJ2-3; CDR3nt: TGCGCCAGCAGCGGGGAGAGTTCGGATACGCAGTATTTT; CDR3aa: CASSGESSDTQYF
v_gene: TRBV6-6; d_gene: TRBD1; abundance: few; j_gene: TRBJ1-3; CDR3nt: TGTGCCAGCAGGTCATCTGGACAGGCCGGTGGAAACACCATATATTTT; CDR3aa: CASRSSGQAGGNTIYF
v_gene: TRBV15; d_gene: NA; abundance: NA; j_gene: TRBJ1-3; CDR3nt: TGTGCCACCAGGTTGGCCTACTCTGGAAACACCATATATTTT; CDR3aa: CATRLAYSGNTIYF
v_gene: TRBV10-3; d_gene: TRBD1; abundance: NA; j_gene: TRBJ2-7; CDR3nt: TGTGCCATCAGTGCCTCCCCGCAGGGGACAGTAGTCGAGCAGTACTTC; CDR3aa: CAISASPQGTVVEQYF
v_gene: TRBV4-3; d_gene: NA; abundance: few; j_gene: TRBJ1-2; CDR3nt: TGCGCCAGCAGCCAAGAGGGATCCCTTTGGGGCTACACCTTC; CDR3aa: CASSQEGSLWGYTF
v_gene: TRBV7-8; d_gene: NA; abundance: NA; j_gene: TRBJ1-1; CDR3nt: TGTGCCAGCAGCTTGTCGGGACGGACTTCGAACACTGAAGCTTTCTTT; CDR3aa: CASSLSGRTSNTEAFF
v_gene: TRBV7-9; d_gene: TRBD1; abundance: NA; j_gene: TRBJ2-7; CDR3nt: TGTGCCAGCAGCTTCACAGGGGCCGAGCAGTACTTC; CDR3aa: CASSFTGAEQYF
v_gene: TRBV10-3; d_gene: NA; abundance: many; j_gene: TRBJ1-5; CDR3nt: TGTGCCATCAGCCATCAGGGATCCGGCAATCAGCCCCAGCATTTT; CDR3aa: CAISHQGSGNQPQHF
v_gene: TRBV29-1; d_gene: NA; abundance: few; j_gene: TRBJ2-1; CDR3nt: TGCACAGCAAAGCCAGATCGCAATGAGCAGTTCTTC; CDR3aa: CTAKPDRNEQFF
v_gene: TRBV4-2; d_gene: NA; abundance: NA; j_gene: TRBJ1-2; CDR3nt: TGTGCCAGCAGCCAAGACGGAGGGAAAGGCCTTATTCGATCCTTC; CDR3aa: CASSQDGGKGLIRSF